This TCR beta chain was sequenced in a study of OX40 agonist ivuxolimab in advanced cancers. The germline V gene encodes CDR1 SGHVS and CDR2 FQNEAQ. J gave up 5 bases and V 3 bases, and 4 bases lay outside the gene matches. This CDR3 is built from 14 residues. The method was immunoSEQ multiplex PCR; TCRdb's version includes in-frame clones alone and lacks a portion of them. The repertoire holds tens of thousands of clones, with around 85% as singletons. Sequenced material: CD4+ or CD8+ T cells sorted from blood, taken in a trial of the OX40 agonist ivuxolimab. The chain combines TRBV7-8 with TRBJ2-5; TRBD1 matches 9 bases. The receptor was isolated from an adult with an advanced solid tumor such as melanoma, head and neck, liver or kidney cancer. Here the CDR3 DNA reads TGTGCCAGCAGCTTTGGGACAGGGATTGAGACCCAGTACTTC. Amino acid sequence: CASSFGTGIETQYF.